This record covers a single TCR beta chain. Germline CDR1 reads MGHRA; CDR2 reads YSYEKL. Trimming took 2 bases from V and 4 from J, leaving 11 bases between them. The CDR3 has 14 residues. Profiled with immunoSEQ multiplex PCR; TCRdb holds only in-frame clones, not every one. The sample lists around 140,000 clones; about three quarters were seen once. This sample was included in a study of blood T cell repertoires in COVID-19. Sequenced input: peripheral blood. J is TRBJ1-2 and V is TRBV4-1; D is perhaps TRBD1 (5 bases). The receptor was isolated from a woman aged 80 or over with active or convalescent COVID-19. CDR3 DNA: TGCGCCAGCAGCCAAAATCAGGGTAGCTATGGCTACACCTTC. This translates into CASSQNQGSYGYTF.